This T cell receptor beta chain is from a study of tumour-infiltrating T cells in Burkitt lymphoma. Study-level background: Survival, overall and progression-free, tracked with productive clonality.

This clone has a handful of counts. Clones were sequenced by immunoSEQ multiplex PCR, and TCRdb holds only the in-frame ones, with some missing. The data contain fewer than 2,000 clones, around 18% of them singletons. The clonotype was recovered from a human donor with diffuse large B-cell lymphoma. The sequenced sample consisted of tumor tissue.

The CDR3 DNA sequence: TGCAGTGCCCCGCACTATGGCTACACCTTC. Protein sequence: CSAPHYGYTF. V is TRBV20-1 and J is TRBJ1-2; no clear D gene. Germline V gives CDR1 DFQATT, CDR2 SNEGSKA (reference sequence). Trimming removed 6 bases from V and 3 bases from J, with 5 bases in between. The CDR3 contains 10 residues.